This T cell receptor beta chain comes out of a study of shared clonotypes between healthy human individuals. This clone was seen a handful of times. Other nucleotide sequences in the sample specify the same CDR3. Naive CD8 isolation took CD45RO-negative cells positively selected for CCR7 and excluded terminally differentiated effector memory CD45RA+ cells. With 6 bases removed from V and 6 bases from J, the gap between germline ends came to 2 bases. CDR1 MGHDK and CDR2 SYGVNS come from the germline V gene. CDR3 length: 10 residues. Generated by immunoSEQ multiplex PCR, the TCRdb table keeps only in-frame clones and is missing some. The data contain roughly 2.1 million clones, more than 85% of them singletons.

Material: naive CD8+ T cells from PBMCs. This clonotype was sampled from a man aged 18 to 35 in good health. Some clones in this sample may be carry-over from other donors' samples. The rearrangement joins TRBV25-1 to TRBJ1-4; D gene uncertain. The CDR3 spells CASSDEKLFF. The CDR3 DNA is TGTGCCAGCAGCGATGAAAAACTGTTTTTT. Filled out from reference TRBV25-1 and TRBJ1-4, the complete variable domain reads EADIYQTPRYLVIGTGKKITLECSQTMGHDKMYWYQQDPGMELHLIHYSYGVNSTEKGDLSSESTVSRIRTEHFPLTLESARPSHTSQYLCASSDEKLFFGSGTQLSVL.